Shown below are 18 T cell receptor beta chains from a single sample sequenced in a study of CD8+ T cells in alopecia areata. RNA, once extracted, was reverse transcribed into cDNA for use as the sequencing template. Profiling relied on immunoSEQ multiplex PCR, and the TCRdb table lists in-frame clones only, not all of them. The sample holds more than 150,000 clones; 45% to 60% are singletons and the top ten take roughly a tenth. Specified treatment: oral pan-JAK inhibitor, 5-10 mg twice daily. Source: CD8+ T cells sorted from blood, taken around week 53, from a patient treated with tofacitinib. The receptor source for this set is a human donor with alopecia areata.

A few counts support this clone. This sequence joins TRBV6-5 and TRBJ1-6, with D unclear. Germline-derived CDR1 and CDR2 are MNHEY and SVGAGI. V was clipped by 2 bases and J by 8 bases, with 4 bases between them. This CDR3 has 12 amino acids. Here the CDR3 DNA reads TGTGCCAGCAGTTACGGGGATTCACCCCTCCACTTT. Its protein product is CASSYGDSPLHF.

This clone was counted a few times. This chain joins TRBV2 and TRBJ2-6; possibly TRBD1 for D (5 bases). CDR1 and CDR2 (germline): SNHLY, FYNNEI. The CDR3 has 17 amino acids. V was clipped by 4 bases and J by 2 bases, with 15 bases between them. In DNA form, the CDR3 reads TGTGCCAGCAGTGTGGAGCAGGGTTCAGCTGGGGCCAACGTCCTGACTTTC. Translation gives CASSVEQGSAGANVLTF.

The chain has TRBV19 and TRBJ2-5; D is unclear. This CDR3 is 13 amino acids long. Germline CDR1 reads LNHDA; CDR2 reads SQIVND (reference sequence). Trimming cost V 1 base and J 3 bases, with 6 bases left between them. The CDR3 reads CASSIGVKETQYF. The CDR3 nucleotides are TGTGCCAGTAGTATAGGCGTAAAAGAGACCCAGTACTTC.

This clone was counted a few times. The rearrangement uses TRBV5-1 and TRBJ2-3; TRBD2 matches at 13 bases. V dropped 2 bases and J dropped 5; count of bases not matched to a gene: 5. Germline V gene lookup returns CDR1 SGHRS and CDR2 YFSETQ. The CDR3 sequence is 16 residues long. CDR3 DNA sequence: TGCGCCAGCAGCTTTACTAGCGGGGGGGCCGAAGATACGCAGTATTTT. As protein: CASSFTSGGAEDTQYF.

This chain uses TRBV14 with TRBJ1-6; the D is unclear. The CDR3 covers 14 residues. V lost 0 bases and J lost 8, with 8 bases in between. In germline, CDR1 is SGHDN, CDR2 FVKESK. The CDR3 nucleotides read TGTGCCAGCAGCCAAGATCATATGGATTCACCCCTCCACTTT. Translated: CASSQDHMDSPLHF.

The CDR3 here is CASSLKRETQYF. Here the CDR3 DNA reads TGTGCCAGCAGCTTGAAAAGGGAGACCCAGTACTTC. The rearrangement uses TRBV7-9 and TRBJ2-5, with unresolved D. Germline assignment: CDR1 SEHNR and CDR2 FQNEAQ (reference sequence). CDR3 length equals 12 residues. V dropped 3 bases and J dropped 5 bases, with 7 bases sitting between them. Drawing the rest from reference TRBV7-9 and TRBJ2-5, the complete variable domain is DTGVSQNPRHKITKRGQNVTFRCDPISEHNRLYWYRQTLGQGPEFLTYFQNEAQLEKSRLLSDRFSAERPKGSFSTLEIQRTEQGDSAMYLCASSLKRETQYFGPGTRLLVL.

This clone was recorded a few times. V usage is TRBV4-1 and J usage is TRBJ1-6; TRBD1 is a possible D gene (6 bases). This CDR3 spans 15 amino acids. The germline gives CDR1 MGHRA, CDR2 YSYEKL. V was pared by 3 bases and J by 5 bases, with 11 bases between. CDR3 nucleotide sequence: TGCGCCAGCAGCCACCTGCAGGGGAATAATTCACCCCTCCACTTT. This gives the protein CASSHLQGNNSPLHF.

Only a few counts were recorded for this clone. The rearrangement links TRBV30 to TRBJ1-5; D not certain. Trimming took 1 base from V and 5 from J, leaving 9 bases between them. The CDR3 runs 13 residues. Per the germline V gene, CDR1 is GTSNPN and CDR2 is SVGIG (reference sequence). CDR3 sequence: CAWSASGDQPQHF. DNA of the CDR3: TGTGCCTGGAGTGCGTCAGGAGATCAGCCCCAGCATTTT.

This clone was seen a handful of times. The rearrangement joins TRBV5-1 to TRBJ2-1; D is ambiguous. CDR1 is SGHRS, CDR2 YFSETQ, per germline. V was trimmed by 1 base and J by 4 bases, leaving 6 bases between them. This CDR3 has 13 residues. The CDR3: CASSLSGYNEQFF. For the CDR3, the DNA is TGCGCCAGCAGCTTGTCCGGGTACAATGAGCAGTTCTTC.

V and J are TRBV7-9 and TRBJ1-1, with a possible D match to TRBD1 (5 bases). Per germline, CDR1 SEHNR and CDR2 FQNEAQ (reference sequence). The CDR3 loop spans 12 amino acids. The V end lost 2 bases, the J end lost 6 bases, and 7 bases lay between the germline ends. The CDR3 region is CASSLIRAEAFF. The CDR3 coding sequence is TGTGCCAGCAGCTTAATCAGGGCTGAAGCTTTCTTT.

This clone came up a few times. This chain links TRBV11-2 with TRBJ1-5, with D unclear. V was clipped by 5 bases and J by 2 bases, with 7 bases between them. CDR1 and CDR2 from the germline V gene are SGHAT and FQNNGV. This CDR3 comprises 13 residues. Here the CDR3 reads CASSPLGNQPQHF. The CDR3 DNA is TGTGCCAGCAGCCCTTTAGGCAATCAGCCCCAGCATTTT.

J is TRBJ2-2 and V is TRBV4-2; D is possibly TRBD2 (5 bases). Germline CDR1 and CDR2: LGHNA and YNFKEQ. With 8 bases removed from V and 5 bases from J, the gap between germline ends came to 18 bases. The CDR3 runs 15 residues. DNA for the CDR3: TGTGCCAGCTCCCCCCGGCCGGGGATTACCGGGGAGCTGTTTTTT. It specifies CASSPRPGITGELFF.

This rearrangement joins TRBV30 to TRBJ1-2, with 7 positions matching TRBD1. CDR1 is GTSNPN and CDR2 is SVGIG in the germline V gene (reference sequence). V was pared by 2 bases and J by 4 bases, with 4 bases of the junction left unmatched. The CDR3 length is 13 residues. The CDR3 loop is CAWSLTGTYGYTF. In DNA, the CDR3 is TGTGCCTGGAGTCTGACAGGGACCTATGGCTACACCTTC.

The rearrangement uses TRBV5-4 and TRBJ2-7, with a weak D call TRBD1 (6 bases). The ends were cut back, 6 bases at V and 3 bases at J, with 10 bases in the middle. CDR1 is SGHNT, CDR2 YYREEE, per germline (reference sequence). The CDR3 is 12 amino acids. CDR3 residues: CASKGQNYEQYF. The CDR3 region has the DNA TGTGCCAGCAAGGGACAAAACTACGAGCAGTACTTC.

This sequence joins TRBV27 and TRBJ1-2; 8 bases map to TRBD1. Germline V lookup: CDR1 MNHEY, CDR2 SMNVEV (reference sequence). V shed 5 bases and J 2 bases; nucleotides not matched to a gene: 7. CDR3 size: 15 residues. The CDR3 protein is CASSAPGQGNYGYTF. CDR3 in DNA: TGTGCCAGCAGTGCCCCCGGACAGGGAAACTATGGCTACACCTTC.

This clone was seen a few times. The chain is built from TRBV6-6 and TRBJ1-1, with unresolved D. Trimming pared 6 bases from V and 1 base from J, leaving 12 bases between. The CDR3 has 14 residues. Germline CDR1 and CDR2: MNHNY and SVGAGI (reference sequence). The CDR3 region is CASSEQAPNTEAFF. As DNA, the CDR3 is TGTGCCAGCAGCGAACAAGCCCCGAACACTGAAGCTTTCTTT.

This chain joins TRBV30 and TRBJ2-7; 8 bases line up with TRBD1. The CDR3 length is 16 residues. Germline CDR1 reads GTSNPN; CDR2 reads SVGIG (reference sequence). J gave up 2 bases and V 4 bases, and 13 bases lay outside the gene matches. DNA of the CDR3: TGTGCCTGGACCCCTAGTGGCAGGGGGCGCCCCTACGAGCAGTACTTC. Translated, it gives CAWTPSGRGRPYEQYF.

The chain has TRBV11-2 and TRBJ2-5, with 12 bases matching TRBD2. CDR1 SGHAT and CDR2 FQNNGV come from the germline V gene. The CDR3 runs to 18 residues. The ends lost 1 base at V and 0 bases at J; junction bases unmatched: 6. CDR3 in DNA: TGTGCCAGCAGCTTAGGACTAGCGGGGGTTACGTACCAAGAGACCCAGTACTTC. Translating gives CASSLGLAGVTYQETQYF.